Following are 13 T cell receptor beta chains from one sample sequenced in a study of cytomegalovirus exposure and HLA in healthy donors. A multiplex PCR was run with 60 Vbeta primers and 13 Jbeta primers. Assay: immunoSEQ multiplex PCR; the TCRdb copy retains only in-frame clones and omits some. Among some 100,000 clones listed, 84% were seen once. Material for sequencing was PBMCs. These receptors all come from a woman under 30 in good health and CMV-seronegative.

The chain carries TRBV18 and TRBJ1-5; 7 nucleotides line up with TRBD1. The CDR3 is made up of 16 amino acids. The germline V gene encodes CDR1 KGHSH and CDR2 LQKENI. V was pared by 2 bases and J by 3 bases, with 7 bases of the junction left unmatched. This chain's CDR3 is CASSPYPTGINQPQHF. The CDR3 region has the DNA TGTGCCAGCTCACCATATCCGACAGGGATCAATCAGCCCCAGCATTTT.

The chain employs TRBV28 and TRBJ2-4, with 8 bases identical to TRBD1. CDR1 and CDR2 from the germline V gene are MDHEN and SYDVKM. Trimming cost V 4 bases and J 8 bases; bases outside gene matches: 4. The CDR3 covers 13 residues. The CDR3 reads CASSSIQGDIQYF. The CDR3 coding sequence is TGTGCCAGCAGTTCAATACAGGGGGACATTCAGTACTTC.

The V and J genes are TRBV5-1 and TRBJ1-2; 7 positions match TRBD1. The CDR3 covers 13 residues. Germline trimming cut 5 bases from V and 3 bases from J; bases unmatched to any gene: 4. From germline, CDR1 is SGHRS and CDR2 YFSETQ. CDR3 protein: CASRAGTDYGYTF. In DNA, the CDR3 is TGCGCCAGCAGGGCCGGGACAGACTATGGCTACACCTTC.

V and J are TRBV11-2 and TRBJ2-2, with no clear D. Trimming stripped 0 bases from V and 5 bases from J, with 7 bases between. This CDR3 has 14 amino acids. In germline, CDR1 is SGHAT, CDR2 FQNNGV. The chain's CDR3 is CASSLDTRTGELFF. Here the CDR3 DNA reads TGTGCCAGCAGCTTAGATACGCGTACCGGGGAGCTGTTTTTT.

V gene TRBV28 combines with J gene TRBJ2-5; 7 nucleotides match TRBD2. The end of the DNA aligns better with TRBJ2-7, so the J call may be wrong. The CDR3 has 15 residues. CDR1 and CDR2 (germline): MDHEN, SYDVKM. The CDR3 reads CASSLSGGSGYEQYF. Here the CDR3 DNA reads TGTGCCAGCAGTTTATCGGGCGGGAGTGGGTACGAGCAGTACTTC.

The CDR3 DNA reads as TGTGCCAGCAGTGAGACTGACCGCACAGATACGCAGTATTTT. Protein product: CASSETDRTDTQYF. The gene calls are TRBV2 and TRBJ2-3; D is uncertain. The CDR3 has 14 residues. Looked up from germline, CDR1 is SNHLY and CDR2 is FYNNEI. V shed 3 bases and J shed 1 base, with 8 bases lying between them.

This clone showed up just a few times. V is TRBV7-2 and J is TRBJ1-6, with a weak D call TRBD1 (6 bases). Germline loops: CDR1 SGHTA, CDR2 FQGNSA. Between the trimmed V and J ends, which lost 7 bases and 4 bases, there was a span of 11 bases. There are 14 residues in the CDR3. DNA of the CDR3: TGTGCCAGCACCATAACAGGGTATAATTCACCCCTCCACTTT. It translates to CASTITGYNSPLHF.

The V gene is TRBV4-3, the J gene TRBJ2-7; no firm D call. The CDR3 extends over 16 amino acids. V was clipped by 0 bases and J by 3 bases, with 15 bases between them. The germline CDR1 and CDR2 sequences are LGHNA and YSLEER. CDR3 loop: CASSQDRGSLIYEQYF. The CDR3 DNA reads as TGCGCCAGCAGCCAAGATCGAGGCAGCCTGATCTACGAGCAGTACTTC.

The gene calls are TRBV28 and TRBJ1-4; 9 nucleotides line up with TRBD1. The junction had 5 bases not matched to a gene; V was cut back by 5 bases and J by 7 bases. This CDR3 has 14 amino acids. The germline gives CDR1 MDHEN, CDR2 SYDVKM. CDR3 amino acids: CASSATGGSEKLFF. CDR3 coding DNA: TGTGCCAGCAGTGCGACAGGGGGGAGTGAAAAACTGTTTTTT.

The chain combines TRBV7-6 with TRBJ1-5; no reliable D call. Germline CDR1 reads SGHVS; CDR2 reads FNYEAQ. Deletions cut 11 bases from V and 3 bases from J, with 11 bases between. The CDR3 has 12 residues. The CDR3, as DNA: TGTGCCGATAGAGGGCTCAATCAGCCCCAGCATTTT. This encodes CADRGLNQPQHF.

J is TRBJ1-5 and V is TRBV5-1; 8 nucleotides match TRBD1. The CDR3 loop spans 15 amino acids. V dropped 2 bases and J dropped 3; count of bases not matched to a gene: 4. Germline CDR1 SGHRS, CDR2 YFSETQ. Here the CDR3 DNA reads TGCGCCAGCAGCTTAGGACAGGGATACAATCAGCCCCAGCATTTT. As protein: CASSLGQGYNQPQHF.

The chain joins TRBV19 to TRBJ2-2, with TRBD1 matching 7 bases. The CDR3 contains 18 residues. V shed 4 bases and J 0 bases; nucleotides not matched to a gene: 11. CDR1 is LNHDA, CDR2 SQIVND, per germline (reference sequence). This chain's CDR3 is CASSTSTRGQSNTGELFF. For the CDR3, the DNA is TGTGCCAGTAGTACCTCCACGAGGGGACAGTCGAACACCGGGGAGCTGTTTTTT.

The CDR3 sequence is CATSDKAGTGVDTQYF. CDR3 DNA: TGTGCCACCAGCGATAAGGCCGGGACAGGGGTGGATACGCAGTATTTT. The rearrangement links TRBV15 to TRBJ2-3; 10 bases are a match to TRBD1. J lost 6 bases, V lost 5 bases, and 11 bases had no gene match. From germline, CDR1 is LNHNV and CDR2 YYDKDF (reference sequence). The CDR3 covers 16 residues.